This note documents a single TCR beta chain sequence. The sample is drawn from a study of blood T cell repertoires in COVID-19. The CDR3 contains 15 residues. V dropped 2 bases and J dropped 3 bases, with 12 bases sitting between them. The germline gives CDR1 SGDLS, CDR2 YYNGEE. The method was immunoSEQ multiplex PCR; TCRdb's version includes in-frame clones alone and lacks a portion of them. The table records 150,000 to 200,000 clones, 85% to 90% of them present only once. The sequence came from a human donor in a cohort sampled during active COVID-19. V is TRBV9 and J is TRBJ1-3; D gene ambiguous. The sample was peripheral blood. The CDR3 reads CASSVEGIVGNTIYF. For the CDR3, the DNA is TGTGCCAGCAGCGTCGAGGGTATAGTTGGAAACACCATATATTTT.